The next 19 T cell receptor beta chains were all read from a single sample in a study of blood T cell repertoires in COVID-19. Using immunoSEQ multiplex PCR, the repertoire was profiled, and TCRdb retains in-frame clones only, with some absent. The repertoire has 75,000 to 95,000 clones, around three quarters of them found once; the top ten carry around 24%. The sample comprised peripheral blood. These receptors were collected from a woman aged 55-75 years in a cohort sampled during active or convalescent COVID-19.

V is TRBV19 and J is TRBJ2-6, with D possibly TRBD2 on 5 matching bases. Germline lookup yields CDR1 LNHDA and CDR2 SQIVND (reference sequence). CDR3 size: 13 residues. CDR3 amino acids: CVSGNSGANVLTF. CDR3 sequence (DNA): TGTGTCTCCGGGAACTCTGGGGCCAACGTCCTGACTTTC.

V usage is TRBV2 and J usage is TRBJ2-1; 10 bases align to TRBD1. Germline CDR1 is SNHLY and CDR2 is FYNNEI. CDR3 size: 15 residues. V shed 6 bases and J 4 bases; nucleotides not matched to a gene: 6. The CDR3 bases are TGTGCCAGCAGGGACCCGGGACAGGGGTACAATGAGCAGTTCTTC. Translating it yields CASRDPGQGYNEQFF.

V is TRBV6-1 and J is TRBJ2-1, with D perhaps matching TRBD2 (7 bases). The ends were cut back, 2 bases at V and 7 bases at J, with 15 bases in the middle. The germline gives CDR1 MNHNS, CDR2 SASEGT. This CDR3 is built from 15 residues. The CDR3 DNA reads as TGTGCCAGCAGTGAAAATCGGGGGGCCTGGAATGAGCAGTTCTTC. It codes for CASSENRGAWNEQFF.

This clone has only one observation. V gene TRBV5-1 combines with J gene TRBJ2-7, with TRBD2 matching 8 bases. The CDR3 loop spans 13 amino acids. The V gene end was trimmed by 4 bases and the J gene end by 4 bases; junction bases not matched to a gene: 4. Germline V gene data show CDR1 as SGHRS and CDR2 as YFSETQ. CDR3 in amino acids: CASSLSGAYEQYF. CDR3 coding DNA: TGCGCCAGCAGCCTTAGCGGGGCTTACGAGCAGTACTTC.

The chain has TRBV20-1 and TRBJ1-4; a possible D gene is TRBD1 (6 bases). The CDR3 is 13 amino acids. V dropped 3 bases and J dropped 9 bases, with 14 bases sitting between them. The germline V gene has CDR1 DFQATT and CDR2 SNEGSKA (reference sequence). CDR3 loop: CSASWGRGQKLFF. CDR3 in DNA: TGCAGTGCTAGTTGGGGCAGGGGTCAAAAACTGTTTTTT.

This clone appeared once. The chain is built from TRBV5-6 and TRBJ1-5, with 10 bases aligning to TRBD1. The CDR3 contains 16 residues. CDR1 is SGHDT, CDR2 YYEEEE, per germline. Trimming removed 4 bases from V and 2 bases from J; junction bases left unmatched: 6. Here the CDR3 DNA reads TGTGCCAGCAGCCGCCGACAGGGGGCAGGCAATCAGCCCCAGCATTTT. This translates into CASSRRQGAGNQPQHF.

CDR3 DNA sequence: TGTGCCAGCAGCGTAGTACCAGGGCCGCATGGCTACACCTTC. Its translation is CASSVVPGPHGYTF. The J gene is TRBJ1-2, the V gene TRBV9; a possible D gene is TRBD1 (5 bases). With 0 bases removed from V and 6 bases from J, the gap between germline ends came to 12 bases. CDR1 is SGDLS and CDR2 is YYNGEE in the germline V gene. This CDR3 contains 14 residues.

The DNA of the CDR3 is TGTGCCAGCAGTCGGGTGGGCGGGGAGCTGTTTTTT. This gives the protein CASSRVGGELFF. The chain couples TRBV2 to TRBJ2-2; D unresolved. V was pared by 5 bases and J by 7 bases, with 8 bases between. CDR1 SNHLY and CDR2 FYNNEI come from the germline V gene. The CDR3 covers 12 residues.

The genes are TRBV15 and TRBJ1-2; no definite D call. Germline V lookup: CDR1 LNHNV, CDR2 YYDKDF (reference sequence). This CDR3 spans 15 amino acids. Trimming removed 6 bases at V and 3 bases at J, with 17 bases between. In nucleotides, the CDR3 is TGTGCCACCAGTAAAGGCGACCGACGGGACTATGGCTACACCTTC. Protein product: CATSKGDRRDYGYTF.

This clone was detected once. The V call is TRBV9, the J call TRBJ1-2; no clear D. Looked up from germline, CDR1 is SGDLS and CDR2 is YYNGEE. Trimming removed 4 bases from V and 4 bases from J, with 11 bases in between. The CDR3 spans 13 residues. CDR3: CASSLGGSYGYTF. As DNA, the CDR3 is TGTGCCAGCAGCCTTGGAGGAAGCTATGGCTACACCTTC.

The chain employs TRBV29-1 and TRBJ1-1; no clear D gene. V was cut by 4 bases and J by 1 base, with 16 bases left in between. The CDR3 length is 15 residues. The germline V gene encodes CDR1 SQVTM and CDR2 ANQGSEA. The DNA for the CDR3 is TGCAGCGTTGGCCCTTACGGGAGCGCGAACACTGAAGCTTTCTTT. It codes for CSVGPYGSANTEAFF.

This clone showed up just once. The chain employs TRBV5-4 and TRBJ1-1, with 9 nucleotides matching TRBD1. Germline values: CDR1 SGHNT, CDR2 YYREEE (reference sequence). CDR3 length: 15 amino acids. The ends lost 2 bases at V and 3 bases at J; junction bases unmatched: 5. The DNA of the CDR3 is TGTGCCAGCAGCTTATACAGGGGGCAGGACACTGAAGCTTTCTTT. This codes for CASSLYRGQDTEAFF.

The CDR3 sequence: CAISESAGAGEQYF. The CDR3 nucleotides are TGTGCCATCAGTGAGTCGGCAGGGGCAGGGGAGCAGTACTTC. This chain links TRBV10-3 with TRBJ2-7; possibly TRBD1 for D (6 bases). Deletions cut 0 bases from V and 7 bases from J, with 13 bases between. In germline, CDR1 is ENHRY, CDR2 SYGVKD. This CDR3 comprises 14 residues.

The chain recombines TRBV7-2 with TRBJ2-7; 8 nucleotides align to TRBD1. Germline trimming cut 5 bases from V and 6 bases from J; bases unmatched to any gene: 9. Germline V lookup: CDR1 SGHTA, CDR2 FQGNSA. The CDR3 has 14 residues. The CDR3 loop is CASSKRTGFIEQYF. CDR3 bases: TGTGCCAGCAGCAAAAGGACAGGGTTCATCGAGCAGTACTTC.

This clone was counted a single time. V is TRBV5-1 and J is TRBJ2-3, with 9 bases matching TRBD2. Germline trimming cut 1 base from V and 6 bases from J; bases unmatched to any gene: 6. This CDR3 contains 15 residues. Germline V gene lookup returns CDR1 SGHRS and CDR2 YFSETQ. The CDR3 sequence: CASSLSRGGRDTQYF. In DNA, the CDR3 is TGCGCCAGCAGCTTGTCGCGGGGGGGCCGGGATACGCAGTATTTT. The entire variable domain, with the rest obtained from reference TRBV5-1 and TRBJ2-3, is as follows: KAGVTQTPRYLIKTRGQQVTLSCSPISGHRSVSWYQQTPGQGLQFLFEYFSETQRNKGNFPGRFSGRQFSNSRSEMNVSTLELGDSALYLCASSLSRGGRDTQYFGPGTRLTVL.

The V gene is TRBV12-5, the J gene TRBJ2-1, with a possible D match to TRBD1 (7 bases). The CDR3 totals 13 residues. The V and J ends lost 4 bases and 8 bases respectively, with 12 bases between them. Germline CDR1 is LGHNT and CDR2 is FRNRAP. The chain's CDR3 is CASGSRGADEQFF. In DNA form, the CDR3 reads TGTGCTAGTGGTTCCAGGGGGGCCGATGAGCAGTTCTTC. Complete variable domain (other parts from reference TRBV12-5 and TRBJ2-1): DARVTQTPRHKVTEMGQEVTMRCQPILGHNTVFWYRQTMMQGLELLAYFRNRAPLDDSGMPKDRFSAEMPDATLATLKIQPSEPRDSAVYFCASGSRGADEQFFGPGTRLTVL.

The V gene is TRBV19, the J gene TRBJ2-7; 8 nucleotides line up with TRBD1. The V segment lost 7 bases and the J segment 3 bases; nucleotides outside the gene matches: 11. This CDR3 contains 15 residues. Germline loops: CDR1 LNHDA, CDR2 SQIVND (reference sequence). This CDR3 reads CASKYSGTGYYEQYF. The CDR3 region has the DNA TGTGCCAGTAAATACTCCGGGACAGGATACTACGAGCAGTACTTC. Full variable domain (outside the CDR3, taken from reference TRBV19 and TRBJ2-7): DGGITQSPKYLFRKEGQNVTLSCEQNLNHDAMYWYRQDPGQGLRLIYYSQIVNDFQKGDIAEGYSVSREKKESFPLTVTSAQKNPTAFYLCASKYSGTGYYEQYFGPGTRLTVT.

The chain joins TRBV5-1 to TRBJ1-1; tentatively, D is TRBD1 (5 bases). The V and J ends lost 0 bases and 4 bases respectively, with 13 bases between them. The germline gives CDR1 SGHRS, CDR2 YFSETQ. This CDR3 comprises 15 residues. The DNA of the CDR3 is TGCGCCAGCAGCTTGGCCCAGGGTGGTGGCACTGAAGCTTTCTTT. Translating gives CASSLAQGGGTEAFF.

J is TRBJ2-5 and V is TRBV7-3, with 7 nucleotides matching TRBD1. With 4 bases clipped from V and 7 bases from J, the junction kept 6 bases outside the gene matches. The CDR3 totals 13 residues. The germline V gene encodes CDR1 SGHTA and CDR2 FQGTGA. CDR3 amino acids: CASSSGTAGTQYF. The CDR3 DNA sequence: TGTGCCAGCAGCTCCGGGACAGCCGGGACCCAGTACTTC.